Listed here are 20 T cell receptor beta chains from one sample, sequenced in a study of shared clonotypes between healthy human individuals. Profiling relied on immunoSEQ multiplex PCR, and the TCRdb table lists in-frame clones only, not all of them. Among some 550,000 clones listed, 97% were seen once. Sequences were obtained from naive CD4+ T cells sorted from blood. Stated subset: CD45RA+ positively selected. The receptors were sampled from a woman in her thirties in good health.

The chain uses TRBV5-4 and TRBJ2-7; 7 positions agree with TRBD2. This CDR3 is 14 amino acids long. Germline V gene sequence: CDR1 SGHNT, CDR2 YYREEE (reference sequence). Losses at the gene ends were 4 bases for V and 1 base for J; bases not matched to a gene: 5. This CDR3 reads CASSQGGVSYEQYF. CDR3 coding DNA: TGTGCCAGCAGCCAGGGAGGGGTTTCCTACGAGCAGTACTTC.

J is TRBJ1-5 and V is TRBV28, with 8 nucleotides matching TRBD1. CDR1 and CDR2 from the germline V gene are MDHEN and SYDVKM. The CDR3 totals 14 residues. Trimming at V came to 2 bases and at J to 5 bases, leaving 2 bases not matched to a gene. The CDR3 nucleotides read TGTGCCAGCAGTTTACAGGGGGCCGATCAGCCCCAGCATTTT. Protein: CASSLQGADQPQHF.

The chain carries TRBV5-4 and TRBJ2-7, with 11 bases aligning to TRBD2. The CDR3 is 16 amino acids. V dropped 7 bases and J dropped 5; count of bases not matched to a gene: 14. Germline-derived CDR1 and CDR2 are SGHNT and YYREEE (reference sequence). CDR3 in amino acids: CASGTGPGLAVNEQYF. The CDR3 DNA sequence: TGTGCCAGCGGAACAGGGCCGGGACTAGCGGTCAACGAGCAGTACTTC.

The V gene is TRBV28, the J gene TRBJ2-5; tentatively, D is TRBD1 (5 bases). The J call is uncertain, as TRBJ2-7 better fits the DNA end. Germline lookup yields CDR1 MDHEN and CDR2 SYDVKM. The CDR3 length is 13 residues. CDR3 DNA: TGTGCCAGCAGAGGGCAGGGCTCCTACGAGCAGTACTTC. Translated, it gives CASRGQGSYEQYF.

The chain joins TRBV15 to TRBJ1-2; D is unclear. The CDR3 covers 15 residues. Germline V gene lookup returns CDR1 LNHNV and CDR2 YYDKDF (reference sequence). Trimming removed 1 base at V and 2 bases at J, with 11 bases between. In nucleotides, the CDR3 is TGTGCCACCAGCAGAGGATTGGACCTAAACTATGGCTACACCTTC. Protein sequence: CATSRGLDLNYGYTF.

The chain recombines TRBV6-6 with TRBJ2-2, with D unresolved. CDR3 length: 11 residues. CDR1 and CDR2 from the germline V gene are MNHNY and SVGAGI (reference sequence). The V and J ends lost 7 bases and 5 bases respectively, with 5 bases between them. The CDR3 bases are TGTGCCAGCATGGGGACCGGGGAGCTGTTTTTT. Its translation: CASMGTGELFF.

This chain uses TRBV5-1 with TRBJ2-7; D may be TRBD1 (6 bases). Germline V lookup: CDR1 SGHRS, CDR2 YFSETQ. The CDR3 spans 17 residues. V was clipped by 0 bases and J by 0 bases, with 16 bases between them. The CDR3 loop is CASSLGSGAPSSYEQYF. CDR3 nucleotides: TGCGCCAGCAGCTTGGGGTCAGGGGCTCCCAGCTCCTACGAGCAGTACTTC.

The chain carries TRBV28 and TRBJ1-5; D might be TRBD1 (6 bases). V lost 3 bases, J lost 1 base, and 13 bases lay in between. The CDR3 consists of 16 residues. CDR1 and CDR2 (germline): MDHEN, SYDVKM. CDR3 DNA: TGTGCCAGCAGTTTTGCCCGGAGGGGGAGCAATCAGCCCCAGCATTTT. Translated, it gives CASSFARRGSNQPQHF.

This rearrangement joins TRBV7-2 to TRBJ2-7; D unclear. CDR1 is SGHTA and CDR2 is FQGNSA in the germline V gene. This CDR3 is 13 amino acids long. Trimming left V 5 bases short and J 4 bases short, with 12 bases between. CDR3 protein: CASSLGRVYEQYF. CDR3 DNA: TGTGCCAGCAGCCTAGGCCGTGTGTACGAGCAGTACTTC.

The chain carries TRBV10-3 and TRBJ2-5, with D perhaps TRBD1 or TRBD2 (5 bases each). V lost 4 bases to trimming and J lost 3 bases, with 9 bases between them. CDR1 is ENHRY and CDR2 is SYGVKD in the germline V gene. The CDR3 runs 13 residues. The CDR3 loop reads CAISGRGEETQYF. CDR3 nucleotides: TGTGCCATCAGTGGCCGAGGGGAAGAGACCCAGTACTTC.

The chain employs TRBV15 and TRBJ1-3; 8 positions agree with TRBD1. Germline values: CDR1 LNHNV, CDR2 YYDKDF (reference sequence). The CDR3 is made up of 14 amino acids. The V gene end was trimmed by 6 bases and the J gene end by 2 bases; junction bases not matched to a gene: 3. Here the CDR3 DNA reads TGTGCCACCAGTCAGGACAGGGCTGGAAACACCATATATTTT. Encoded protein: CATSQDRAGNTIYF.

The chain combines TRBV27 with TRBJ2-7; D might be TRBD1 or TRBD2, each matching 5 bases. The V gene's germline CDR1 is MNHEY and CDR2 SMNVEV (reference sequence). Trimming removed 6 bases at V and 2 bases at J, with 29 bases between. This CDR3 region has 19 residues. The CDR3 bases are TGTGCCAGCAGGGTTACGATCTTTAAGGGACCAACCGTAACCTACGAGCAGTACTTC. Protein sequence: CASRVTIFKGPTVTYEQYF.

The V and J genes are TRBV19 and TRBJ1-5, with a tentative D call TRBD1 (5 bases). The V and J ends lost 4 bases and 2 bases respectively, with 15 bases between them. The germline gives CDR1 LNHDA, CDR2 SQIVND (reference sequence). The CDR3 is made up of 16 amino acids. The CDR3 DNA follows: TGTGCCAGTAGTACCACCGGGGGAAGGGGCAATCAGCCCCAGCATTTT. Translating gives CASSTTGGRGNQPQHF. Looking up the rest from reference TRBV19 and TRBJ1-5 gives the full variable domain: DGGITQSPKYLFRKEGQNVTLSCEQNLNHDAMYWYRQDPGQGLRLIYYSQIVNDFQKGDIAEGYSVSREKKESFPLTVTSAQKNPTAFYLCASSTTGGRGNQPQHFGDGTRLSIL.

The chain employs TRBV11-2 and TRBJ2-1; D uncertain. Germline values: CDR1 SGHAT, CDR2 FQNNGV. The CDR3 has 13 amino acids. V lost 6 bases and J lost 8, with 14 bases in between. For the CDR3, the DNA is TGTGCCAGCAGAAAGCTTAGTCTCTATGAGCAGTTCTTC. The encoded protein is CASRKLSLYEQFF.

In this sample, this clone turned up once. This chain uses TRBV7-9 with TRBJ1-2; tentatively, D is TRBD1 (5 bases). The V and J ends lost 5 bases and 1 base respectively, with 8 bases between them. The germline V gene encodes CDR1 SEHNR and CDR2 FQNEAQ (reference sequence). The CDR3 is 13 residues long. CDR3 DNA sequence: TGTGCCAGCAGCGGGACGGATAACTATGGCTACACCTTC. Amino acid sequence: CASSGTDNYGYTF.

The J gene is TRBJ1-5, the V gene TRBV29-1, with D perhaps matching TRBD1 (5 bases). The CDR3 has 12 amino acids. The germline V and J ends were trimmed by 4 bases and 5 bases, with 9 bases remaining between them. Germline V CDR1 and CDR2: SQVTM, ANQGSEA. The CDR3 here is CSVGGIDQPQHF. The CDR3 bases are TGCAGCGTTGGGGGGATCGATCAGCCCCAGCATTTT.

The chain is built from TRBV4-1 and TRBJ2-1, with a weak D call TRBD2 (6 bases). The V end was cut by 1 base, the J end by 2 bases, with 12 bases between. The CDR3 runs 16 residues. Germline V lookup: CDR1 MGHRA, CDR2 YSYEKL. CDR3: CASSQASVNTYNEQFF. CDR3 sequence (DNA): TGCGCCAGCAGCCAAGCTAGCGTAAATACCTACAATGAGCAGTTCTTC.

The chain links TRBV28 to TRBJ1-2, with D perhaps TRBD1 (5 bases). Germline V gives CDR1 MDHEN, CDR2 SYDVKM. Trimming left V 5 bases short and J 8 bases short, with 15 bases between. The length of the CDR3 is 13 residues. CDR3 loop: CASSTTQGSGYTF. Written as DNA, the CDR3 is TGTGCCAGCAGTACCACGCAGGGATCGGGCTACACCTTC.

The V call is TRBV11-2, the J call TRBJ2-1; perhaps D is TRBD1 or TRBD2 (5 bases each). Trimming took 5 bases from V and 0 from J, leaving 11 bases between them. Germline CDR1 reads SGHAT; CDR2 reads FQNNGV. CDR3 length: 15 residues. The CDR3 reads CASSVNGGSYNEQFF. The CDR3 nucleotides read TGTGCCAGCAGCGTTAATGGGGGCTCCTACAATGAGCAGTTCTTC.

This chain connects TRBV5-1 to TRBJ1-2; D may be TRBD1 (6 bases). The CDR3 is made up of 15 amino acids. The V gene lost 0 bases and the J gene lost 3 bases, with 12 bases spanning the gap. The germline CDR1 and CDR2 sequences are SGHRS and YFSETQ. CDR3 sequence: CASSLALNRDYGYTF. CDR3 coding DNA: TGCGCCAGCAGCTTGGCCCTTAACAGGGACTATGGCTACACCTTC.